The T cell receptor (beta chain) described here comes from a study of T-cell reconstitution after alpha-beta-depleted transplantation in children. The V segment lost 8 bases and the J segment 0 bases; nucleotides outside the gene matches: 6. CDR3 length: 14 residues. Germline V gene sequence: CDR1 SNHLY, CDR2 FYNNEI. The authors prepared the TCRbeta library with unique molecular identifiers. A single record per CDR3 protein comes from TCRdb applying MiXCR to the PCR reads. The profile shows over 550,000 distinct CDR3 sequences, roughly a tenth of them singletons. The rearrangement joins TRBV2 to TRBJ1-1; 7 positions agree with TRBD1. The sequence was collected from a human donor who donated a stem cell graft to a child with acute myeloid leukemia. Sequencing used PBMCs from the stem cell graft donor, obtained from the stem cell graft. The DNA of the CDR3 is TGTGCCAGCCGACAGGGTAACATGAACACTGAAGCTTTCTTT. Its protein product is CASRQGNMNTEAFF.